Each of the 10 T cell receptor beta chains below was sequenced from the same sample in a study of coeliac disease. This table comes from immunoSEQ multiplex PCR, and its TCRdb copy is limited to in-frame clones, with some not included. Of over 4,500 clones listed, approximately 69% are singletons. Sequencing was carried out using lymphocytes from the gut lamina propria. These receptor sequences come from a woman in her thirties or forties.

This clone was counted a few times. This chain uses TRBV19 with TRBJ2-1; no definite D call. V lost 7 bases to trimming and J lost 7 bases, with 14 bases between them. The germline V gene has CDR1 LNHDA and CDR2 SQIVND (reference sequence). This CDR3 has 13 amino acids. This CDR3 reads CASKRSGGNEQFF. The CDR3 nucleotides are TGTGCCAGTAAGAGGTCGGGTGGGAATGAGCAGTTCTTC.

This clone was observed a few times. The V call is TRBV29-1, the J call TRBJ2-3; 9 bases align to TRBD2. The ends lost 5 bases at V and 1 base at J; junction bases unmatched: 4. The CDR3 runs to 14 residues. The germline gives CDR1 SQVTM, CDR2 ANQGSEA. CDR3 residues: CSVRLAGRTDTQYF. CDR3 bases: TGCAGCGTTCGCCTAGCGGGGCGCACAGATACGCAGTATTTT.

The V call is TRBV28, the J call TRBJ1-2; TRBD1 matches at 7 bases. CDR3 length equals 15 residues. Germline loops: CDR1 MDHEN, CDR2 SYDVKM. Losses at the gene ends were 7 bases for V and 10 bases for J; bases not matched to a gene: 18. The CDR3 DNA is TGTGCCAGCAACAACCGGGAGTCGGGACAGAGGTACTACACCTTC. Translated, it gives CASNNRESGQRYYTF.

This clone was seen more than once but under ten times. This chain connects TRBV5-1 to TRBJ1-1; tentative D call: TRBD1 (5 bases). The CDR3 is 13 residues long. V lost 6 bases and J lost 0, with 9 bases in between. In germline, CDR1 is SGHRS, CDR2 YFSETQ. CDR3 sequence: CASTDSLNTEAFF. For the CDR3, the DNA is TGCGCCAGCACCGACAGCTTGAACACTGAAGCTTTCTTT.

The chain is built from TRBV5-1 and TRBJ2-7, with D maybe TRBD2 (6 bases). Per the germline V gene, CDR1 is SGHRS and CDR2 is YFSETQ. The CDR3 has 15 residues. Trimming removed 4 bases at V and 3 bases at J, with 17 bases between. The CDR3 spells CASSPEASVVYEQYF. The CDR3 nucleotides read TGCGCCAGCAGCCCGGAGGCTAGCGTCGTCTACGAGCAGTACTTC.

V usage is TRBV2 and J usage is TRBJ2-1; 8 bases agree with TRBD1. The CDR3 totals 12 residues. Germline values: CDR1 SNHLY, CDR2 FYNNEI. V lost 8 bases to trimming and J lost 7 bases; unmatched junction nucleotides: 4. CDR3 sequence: CASVGQGNEQFF. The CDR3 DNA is TGTGCCAGCGTCGGACAGGGAAATGAGCAGTTCTTC.

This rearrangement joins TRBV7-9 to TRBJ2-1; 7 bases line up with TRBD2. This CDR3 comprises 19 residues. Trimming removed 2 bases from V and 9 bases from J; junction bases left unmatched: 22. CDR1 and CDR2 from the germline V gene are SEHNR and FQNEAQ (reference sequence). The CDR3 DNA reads TGTGCCAGCAGCTTATCCCCCCGCGGGAGAGGTCGGCGTGGGGGTGAGCAGTTCTTC. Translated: CASSLSPRGRGRRGGEQFF.

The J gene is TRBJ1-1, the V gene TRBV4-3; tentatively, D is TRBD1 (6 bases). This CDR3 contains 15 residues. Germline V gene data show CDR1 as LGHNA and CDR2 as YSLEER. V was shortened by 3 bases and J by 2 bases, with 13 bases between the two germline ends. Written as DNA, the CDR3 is TGCGCCAGCAGCCAGAACAGGGTGGGCAACACTGAAGCTTTCTTT. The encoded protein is CASSQNRVGNTEAFF.

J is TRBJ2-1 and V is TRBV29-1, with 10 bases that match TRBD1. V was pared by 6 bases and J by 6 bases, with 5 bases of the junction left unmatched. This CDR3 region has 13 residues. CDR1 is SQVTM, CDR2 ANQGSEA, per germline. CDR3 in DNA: TGCAGCGTGGACAGGGGGAGGGCCAATGAGCAGTTCTTC. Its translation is CSVDRGRANEQFF.

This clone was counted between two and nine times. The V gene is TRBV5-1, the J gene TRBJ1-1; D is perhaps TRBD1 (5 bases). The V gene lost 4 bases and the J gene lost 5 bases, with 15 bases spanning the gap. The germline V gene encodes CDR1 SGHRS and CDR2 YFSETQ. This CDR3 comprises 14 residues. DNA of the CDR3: TGCGCCAGCAGCCCCGGGGCGGGGTGGACTGAAGCTTTCTTT. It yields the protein CASSPGAGWTEAFF.